This T cell receptor (beta chain) was sequenced for a study of CD8 T cells in Susac syndrome. In germline, CDR1 is DFQATT, CDR2 SNEGSKA (reference sequence). The CDR3 length is 12 residues. Reverse transcription of roughly 0.5 to 1 ug RNA was carried out with random hexamers. Each CDR3 protein is one row after TCRdb ran MiXCR on the immunoSEQ multiplex PCR reads. Among roughly 180,000 distinct CDR3 sequences listed, approximately 95% were seen once. Sequenced material: CD4+ T cells from PBMCs. The chain is built from TRBV20-1 and TRBJ2-3; D might be TRBD1 or TRBD2, each matching 5 bases. The receptor was isolated from a human donor with multiple sclerosis. The CDR3 sequence: CSVRGFTDTQYF. CDR3 DNA: TGCAGCGTGAGGGGTTTCACAGATACGCAGTATTTT.